One and the same sample provided the 27 T cell receptor beta chains below, sequenced in a study of identifying expanded T cells in peripheral blood. Repertoires were generated with immunoSEQ multiplex PCR, while TCRdb's copy carries only in-frame clones and drops some. Of 55,000 to 80,000 clones listed, about 85% were seen once; the top ten hold approximately 19%. Sample: blood. The receptor set was obtained from a person aged 18-70 years in good health.

CDR3 sequence reads: CASSSTLNRVGGYTF. The DNA for the CDR3 is TGTGCCAGCAGCTCTACGCTAAACAGGGTCGGTGGCTACACCTTC. The rearrangement uses TRBV6-1 and TRBJ1-2; D possibly corresponds to TRBD1 (6 bases). The V and J ends lost 6 bases and 7 bases respectively, with 21 bases between them. From germline, CDR1 is MNHNS and CDR2 SASEGT. The CDR3 is 15 residues long.

A single count supports this clone. Here the CDR3 reads CASSFQTNSYEQYV. The CDR3 DNA sequence: TGTGCCAGCAGTTTCCAGACCAACTCCTACGAGCAGTACGTC. The rearrangement uses TRBV6-6 and TRBJ2-7; D unresolved. The CDR3 extends over 14 amino acids. The V gene's germline CDR1 is MNHNY and CDR2 SVGAGI (reference sequence). V was cut by 4 bases and J by 0 bases, with 10 bases left in between.

The chain employs TRBV2 and TRBJ2-2, with TRBD1 matching 8 bases. The CDR3 spans 16 residues. Germline loops: CDR1 SNHLY, CDR2 FYNNEI. After removal of 6 bases from V and 0 bases from J, the junction contained 6 bases not matched to a gene. This chain's CDR3 is CASRLRTGTNTGELFF. In nucleotides, the CDR3 is TGTGCCAGCAGACTGAGGACAGGGACGAACACCGGGGAGCTGTTTTTT.

J is TRBJ1-2 and V is TRBV29-1; TRBD1 agrees at 7 bases. Germline V gene data show CDR1 as SQVTM and CDR2 as ANQGSEA. The length of the CDR3 is 12 residues. V dropped 0 bases and J dropped 8; count of bases not matched to a gene: 3. The CDR3 reads CSVEDTGDGYTF. CDR3 nucleotide sequence: TGCAGCGTTGAAGATACAGGGGACGGCTACACCTTC. Supplemented by reference TRBV29-1 and TRBJ1-2, the full variable domain reads SAVISQKPSRDICQRGTSLTIQCQVDSQVTMMFWYRQQPGQSLTLIATANQGSEATYESGFVIDKFPISRPNLTFSTLTVSNMSPEDSSIYLCSVEDTGDGYTFGSGTRLTVV.

This chain uses TRBV5-4 with TRBJ1-6, with 8 bases matching TRBD1. Per germline, CDR1 SGHNT and CDR2 YYREEE (reference sequence). The CDR3 has 16 amino acids. Trimming removed 4 bases from V and 8 bases from J; junction bases left unmatched: 11. CDR3 region: CASSETGQGTDSPLHF. DNA for the CDR3: TGTGCCAGCAGCGAGACCGGACAGGGAACAGATTCACCCCTCCACTTT.

The chain links TRBV10-2 to TRBJ2-2, with unresolved D. This CDR3 comprises 13 residues. The V gene's germline CDR1 is WSHSY and CDR2 SAAADI. Trimming took off 4 bases at V and 2 bases at J, with 5 bases between the two ends. The CDR3 DNA reads as TGCGCCAGCAGTGTCACTAACACCGGGGAGCTGTTTTTT. This encodes CASSVTNTGELFF.

The V gene is TRBV2, the J gene TRBJ1-5, with D perhaps matching TRBD1 (5 bases). CDR1 and CDR2 (germline): SNHLY, FYNNEI. The CDR3 is made up of 15 amino acids. Trimming cost V 7 bases and J 0 bases, with 13 bases left between them. In nucleotides, the CDR3 is TGTGCCAGCACCAGGGAGGCGAATAGCAATCAGCCCCAGCATTTT. It yields the protein CASTREANSNQPQHF.

This chain links TRBV27 with TRBJ2-7; TRBD2 agrees at 10 bases. The CDR3 has 14 amino acids. The germline V gene has CDR1 MNHEY and CDR2 SMNVEV (reference sequence). The junction had 7 bases not matched to a gene; V was cut back by 5 bases and J by 6 bases. The CDR3 bases are TGTGCCAGCAGTGCTCCTAGCGGGAGATCCGAGCAGTACTTC. It specifies CASSAPSGRSEQYF.

The gene calls are TRBV6-5 and TRBJ2-2; no clear D gene. The V gene lost 7 bases and the J gene lost 2 bases, with 8 bases spanning the gap. The V gene's germline CDR1 is MNHEY and CDR2 SVGAGI. The length of the CDR3 is 13 residues. CDR3 sequence: CASTRHNTGELFF. Written as DNA, the CDR3 is TGTGCCAGCACCAGACACAACACCGGGGAGCTGTTTTTT.

This clone was detected a few times. The chain has TRBV10-1 and TRBJ2-3; D is unresolved. Between the trimmed V and J ends, which lost 8 bases and 0 bases, there was a span of 3 bases. Germline CDR1 WNHNN, CDR2 SYGVQD (reference sequence). The CDR3 is 11 amino acids. CDR3 residues: CASVSTDTQYF. The CDR3 coding sequence is TGCGCCAGCGTCAGCACAGATACGCAGTATTTT.

This clone was observed a handful of times. The chain couples TRBV30 to TRBJ2-1; 7 bases are a match to TRBD2. J gave up 4 bases and V 1 base, and 10 bases lay outside the gene matches. The CDR3 has 16 residues. Germline V gene data show CDR1 as GTSNPN and CDR2 as SVGIG (reference sequence). In DNA, the CDR3 is TGTGCCTGGAGTGGGGTCGGACTAGTCCAATACAATGAGCAGTTCTTC. Residues: CAWSGVGLVQYNEQFF. Drawing the rest from reference TRBV30 and TRBJ2-1, the complete variable domain is SQTIHQWPATLVQPVGSPLSLECTVEGTSNPNLYWYRQAAGRGLQLLFYSVGIGQISSEVPQNLSASRPQDRQFILSSKKLLLSDSGFYLCAWSGVGLVQYNEQFFGPGTRLTVL.

J is TRBJ2-2 and V is TRBV18; 14 positions match TRBD2. The CDR3 covers 18 residues. Germline V gene sequence: CDR1 KGHSH, CDR2 LQKENI. Trimming removed 6 bases from V and 4 bases from J; junction bases left unmatched: 10. Here the CDR3 DNA reads TGTGCCAGCTCGCCGAGGGGGACTAGCGGGAGATTCACCGGGGAGCTGTTTTTT. It yields the protein CASSPRGTSGRFTGELFF.

The CDR3 DNA reads TGTGCCAGCAGTCCCGGGACAGGGAGATGGACTGAAGCTTTCTTT. This gives the protein CASSPGTGRWTEAFF. The chain carries TRBV7-2 and TRBJ1-1, with 9 bases fitting TRBD1. The CDR3 runs 15 residues. The V gene's germline CDR1 is SGHTA and CDR2 FQGNSA. The trim removed 6 bases at V and 5 bases at J, leaving 10 bases unmatched.

The rearrangement uses TRBV5-1 and TRBJ2-1, with D possibly being TRBD1 or TRBD2 (5 bases each). V lost 3 bases, J lost 1 base, and 17 bases lay in between. This CDR3 has 17 amino acids. The V gene's germline CDR1 is SGHRS and CDR2 YFSETQ. In DNA, the CDR3 is TGCGCCAGCAGCTCCGCCCGTGGGGGAGTTTCCTACAATGAGCAGTTCTTC. As protein: CASSSARGGVSYNEQFF.

The chain has TRBV7-9 and TRBJ2-5, with 11 bases matching TRBD2. CDR1 SEHNR and CDR2 FQNEAQ come from the germline V gene (reference sequence). The CDR3 covers 17 residues. V lost 5 bases to trimming and J lost 5 bases; unmatched junction nucleotides: 13. In nucleotides, the CDR3 is TGTGCCAGCAGCCATAGGCTAGCGGGGGGCCGGAGGGAGACCCAGTACTTC. Its protein is CASSHRLAGGRRETQYF.

This clone was picked up one time. The chain recombines TRBV5-1 with TRBJ2-3; D tentatively reads TRBD1 or TRBD2 (7 bases each). Germline loops: CDR1 SGHRS, CDR2 YFSETQ. The CDR3 runs to 16 residues. The V end was cut by 5 bases, the J end by 3 bases, with 19 bases between. The CDR3: CASREGEGAPTDTQYF. The CDR3 coding sequence is TGCGCCAGCAGGGAGGGGGAGGGGGCGCCGACAGATACGCAGTATTTT.

The chain is built from TRBV6-5 and TRBJ1-1; 7 bases align to TRBD1. The CDR3 has 14 residues. Germline V gene data show CDR1 as MNHEY and CDR2 as SVGAGI. V trimming: 5 bases; J trimming: 0 bases; junction bases outside the gene matches: 3. CDR3 loop: CASSPGTVNTEAFF. DNA of the CDR3: TGTGCCAGCAGTCCCGGGACAGTGAACACTGAAGCTTTCTTT.

The rearrangement joins TRBV29-1 to TRBJ1-2; the D gene is possibly TRBD1 (6 bases). This CDR3 contains 12 residues. Germline V gene data show CDR1 as SQVTM and CDR2 as ANQGSEA. CDR3 DNA: TGCAGTGAACAGGGACCTAACTATGGCTACACCTTC. Encoded protein: CSEQGPNYGYTF.

This clone occurred a few times. The chain carries TRBV27 and TRBJ1-5; 7 bases are a match to TRBD1. V shed 10 bases and J 1 base; nucleotides not matched to a gene: 13. Germline values: CDR1 MNHEY, CDR2 SMNVEV (reference sequence). The CDR3 spans 16 residues. CDR3 region: CANYRQGGPSNQPQHF. The CDR3 region has the DNA TGTGCCAACTACAGACAGGGAGGCCCGAGCAATCAGCCCCAGCATTTT.

V is TRBV7-9 and J is TRBJ1-1; a possible D gene is TRBD1 (5 bases). The V end lost 7 bases, the J end lost 7 bases, and 16 bases lay between the germline ends. The CDR3 has 13 amino acids. Germline CDR1 SEHNR, CDR2 FQNEAQ (reference sequence). The CDR3 reads CASNVEGLGEAFF. CDR3 coding DNA: TGTGCCAGCAACGTAGAGGGGTTGGGTGAAGCTTTCTTT.

The chain links TRBV7-6 to TRBJ1-1, with 7 bases identical to TRBD1. Germline CDR1 is SGHVS and CDR2 is FNYEAQ. The CDR3 is made up of 14 amino acids. With 2 bases clipped from V and 3 bases from J, the junction kept 3 bases outside the gene matches. The CDR3 is CASSLNRGDTEAFF. CDR3 coding DNA: TGTGCCAGCAGCTTAAACAGGGGTGACACTGAAGCTTTCTTT.

The chain has TRBV18 and TRBJ2-1; 9 nucleotides agree with TRBD2. Germline CDR1 reads KGHSH; CDR2 reads LQKENI. The ends lost 3 bases at V and 0 bases at J; junction bases unmatched: 12. This CDR3 has 19 amino acids. CDR3 residues: CASSPTYRISGSSYNEQFF. The CDR3 region has the DNA TGTGCCAGCTCACCGACGTACCGAATTAGCGGGAGCTCCTACAATGAGCAGTTCTTC.

The chain links TRBV6-5 to TRBJ2-1; D gene unclear. The CDR3 covers 14 residues. CDR1 is MNHEY, CDR2 SVGAGI, per germline. The V end was cut by 4 bases, the J end by 4 bases, with 11 bases between. The CDR3: CASSLQEPYNEQFF. CDR3 in DNA: TGTGCCAGCAGTTTGCAAGAGCCTTACAATGAGCAGTTCTTC.

The genes are TRBV11-2 and TRBJ1-2; weak D call: TRBD1 (5 bases). The germline V gene has CDR1 SGHAT and CDR2 FQNNGV. The CDR3 covers 14 residues. V gave up 0 bases and J gave up 8 bases, with 13 bases separating them. The CDR3 region has the DNA TGTGCCAGCAGCTTAGATATACAGGCCGGGGGCTACACCTTC. Protein sequence: CASSLDIQAGGYTF.

The V gene is TRBV5-6, the J gene TRBJ2-7; D gene unclear. This CDR3 is built from 11 residues. Deletions cut 4 bases from V and 3 bases from J, with 5 bases between. From germline, CDR1 is SGHDT and CDR2 YYEEEE. CDR3 DNA: TGTGCCAGCAGCGTTCTCTACGAGCAGTACTTC. It specifies CASSVLYEQYF.

This clone occurred a few times. This chain joins TRBV5-1 and TRBJ2-3; TRBD1 aligns across 10 bases. Germline V CDR1 and CDR2: SGHRS, YFSETQ. J was trimmed by 5 bases and V by 1 base; bases with no gene match: 7. The CDR3 loop spans 16 amino acids. Written as DNA, the CDR3 is TGCGCCAGCAGCTTGTTACCGGGACAGGGGAAAGATACGCAGTATTTT. Amino acids: CASSLLPGQGKDTQYF.

This clone was recorded only once. This rearrangement joins TRBV19 to TRBJ2-3, with D possibly being TRBD2 (5 bases). The CDR3 is 14 residues long. The V and J ends lost 4 bases and 4 bases respectively, with 12 bases between them. Germline CDR1 reads LNHDA; CDR2 reads SQIVND (reference sequence). CDR3 nucleotide sequence: TGTGCCAGTAGTACCGTTGGGAGTTCAGATACGCAGTATTTT. Its translation is CASSTVGSSDTQYF.